The next 24 T cell receptor beta chains were all read from a single sample in a study of cytomegalovirus exposure and HLA in healthy donors. The PCR ran on 60 Vbeta and 13 Jbeta primers. TCRdb keeps only in-frame clones here, not all; method: immunoSEQ multiplex PCR. The sample shows about 130,000 clones, 77% of them seen only once. The specimen sequenced was PBMCs. These receptors all come from a woman aged 40 to 50 in good health and CMV-seropositive.

The rearrangement uses TRBV9 and TRBJ2-5; 7 positions match TRBD1. Germline loops: CDR1 SGDLS, CDR2 YYNGEE. The trim removed 1 base at V and 7 bases at J, leaving 4 bases unmatched. The CDR3 sequence is 13 residues long. CDR3 residues: CASSVRQGGTQYF. The DNA of the CDR3 is TGTGCCAGCAGCGTACGACAGGGCGGGACCCAGTACTTC.

The genes are TRBV19 and TRBJ2-2, with 10 bases matching TRBD2. Germline CDR1 LNHDA, CDR2 SQIVND (reference sequence). The V gene end was trimmed by 1 base and the J gene end by 2 bases; junction bases not matched to a gene: 4. The length of the CDR3 is 17 residues. The CDR3 region is CASSIGTSGTNTGELFF. In DNA form, the CDR3 reads TGTGCCAGTAGTATAGGTACTAGCGGGACCAACACCGGGGAGCTGTTTTTT. The whole variable domain, filled in from reference TRBV19 and TRBJ2-2, reads DGGITQSPKYLFRKEGQNVTLSCEQNLNHDAMYWYRQDPGQGLRLIYYSQIVNDFQKGDIAEGYSVSREKKESFPLTVTSAQKNPTAFYLCASSIGTSGTNTGELFFGEGSRLTVL.

Worth noting for this clone: Other DNA sequences of this sample code for an identical CDR3. The chain carries TRBV7-3 and TRBJ1-2, with no clear D. Deletions cut 0 bases from V and 4 bases from J, with 6 bases between. The CDR3 runs to 13 residues. Per the germline V gene, CDR1 is SGHTA and CDR2 is FQGTGA. This CDR3 is CASSLTGGYGYTF. CDR3 DNA sequence: TGTGCCAGCAGCTTAACAGGCGGCTATGGCTACACCTTC.

This clone was detected a few times. The genes are TRBV27 and TRBJ1-1; 7 nucleotides match TRBD1. CDR3 length: 15 residues. V shed 11 bases and J 5 bases; nucleotides not matched to a gene: 17. The V gene's germline CDR1 is MNHEY and CDR2 SMNVEV (reference sequence). The CDR3: CASGARQGRGTEAFF. The CDR3 nucleotides are TGTGCCTCCGGAGCGAGACAGGGAAGGGGAACTGAAGCTTTCTTT.

In DNA form, the CDR3 reads TGCGCCAGCAGCGTGGAGCGGAGCAATAAGGAGCTGTTTTTT. Protein product: CASSVERSNKELFF. The chain uses TRBV5-1 and TRBJ2-2; D possibly corresponds to TRBD2 (5 bases). The CDR3 has 14 residues. The V and J ends lost 4 bases and 10 bases respectively, with 17 bases between them. Germline CDR1 and CDR2: SGHRS and YFSETQ.

V and J are TRBV19 and TRBJ1-4; possibly TRBD1 for D (5 bases). V was cut by 5 bases and J by 7 bases, with 20 bases left in between. Germline V gene lookup returns CDR1 LNHDA and CDR2 SQIVND (reference sequence). The CDR3 has 16 amino acids. CDR3 DNA: TGTGCCAGTAGTCCTCGGGCGGGACGGGGACGTGAAAAACTGTTTTTT. Translated: CASSPRAGRGREKLFF.

V gene TRBV19 combines with J gene TRBJ2-1; 14 bases are a match to TRBD2. CDR1 is LNHDA and CDR2 is SQIVND in the germline V gene (reference sequence). V dropped 6 bases and J dropped 3; count of bases not matched to a gene: 4. CDR3 length equals 16 residues. This chain's CDR3 is CASSGLAGGYYNEQFF. For the CDR3, the DNA is TGTGCCAGTAGCGGACTAGCGGGAGGTTACTACAATGAGCAGTTCTTC.

This chain joins TRBV28 and TRBJ1-1, with 8 bases that match TRBD1. V lost 6 bases, J lost 0 bases, and 3 bases stayed unmatched. This CDR3 comprises 14 residues. CDR1 is MDHEN and CDR2 is SYDVKM in the germline V gene. The CDR3 region has the DNA TGTGCCAGCAGGCCAGGGGGCCTGAACACTGAAGCTTTCTTT. Amino acids: CASRPGGLNTEAFF.

J is TRBJ2-3 and V is TRBV5-1; no definite D call. The CDR3 runs 14 residues. V lost 4 bases, J lost 1 base, and 10 bases lay in between. Germline lookup yields CDR1 SGHRS and CDR2 YFSETQ. CDR3 sequence reads: CASSPGAGTDTQYF. In nucleotides, the CDR3 is TGCGCCAGCAGCCCGGGTGCGGGCACAGATACGCAGTATTTT.

Written as DNA, the CDR3 is TGCGCCAGCAGCTTGGGGGGCATAGAAGATGAGCAGTTCTTC. Translated, it gives CASSLGGIEDEQFF. The chain has TRBV5-1 and TRBJ2-1, with D possibly being TRBD1 (5 bases). Germline-derived CDR1 and CDR2 are SGHRS and YFSETQ. The CDR3 spans 14 residues. V was trimmed by 0 bases and J by 8 bases, leaving 12 bases between them.

This clone was seen only a few times. J is TRBJ1-2 and V is TRBV19, with 7 bases that match TRBD1. The CDR3 spans 15 residues. CDR1 and CDR2 from the germline V gene are LNHDA and SQIVND (reference sequence). The V gene end was trimmed by 9 bases and the J gene end by 7 bases; junction bases not matched to a gene: 17. CDR3 DNA: TGTGCCAGCTGCCCCCCGGGACAGCGAGGTAGTGGCTACACCTTC. Protein: CASCPPGQRGSGYTF.

The chain combines TRBV2 with TRBJ1-2, with 10 bases matching TRBD1. The V gene's germline CDR1 is SNHLY and CDR2 FYNNEI. The V segment lost 7 bases and the J segment 4 bases; nucleotides outside the gene matches: 9. The CDR3 loop spans 15 amino acids. This chain's CDR3 is CASTNDRGPVYGYTF. Here the CDR3 DNA reads TGTGCCAGCACCAACGACAGGGGGCCGGTCTATGGCTACACCTTC.

The chain employs TRBV19 and TRBJ2-7; 9 nucleotides align to TRBD1. From germline, CDR1 is LNHDA and CDR2 SQIVND (reference sequence). The CDR3 has 15 residues. V dropped 4 bases and J dropped 7; count of bases not matched to a gene: 11. CDR3 protein: CASSTGQGKYWEQYF. CDR3 DNA: TGTGCCAGTAGTACGGGACAGGGAAAATACTGGGAGCAGTACTTC.

CDR3 nucleotide sequence: TGTGCCAGCTCACCTCTACAGGGTGAAGGGCAGCCCCAGCATTTT. It translates to CASSPLQGEGQPQHF. The chain employs TRBV18 and TRBJ1-5, with D perhaps matching TRBD1 (6 bases). Germline V gene data show CDR1 as KGHSH and CDR2 as LQKENI. The CDR3 consists of 15 residues. Trimming left V 3 bases short and J 7 bases short, with 16 bases between.

This clone was counted a single time. This sequence joins TRBV11-1 and TRBJ1-4; 10 positions match TRBD1. After removal of 2 bases from V and 8 bases from J, the junction contained 8 bases not matched to a gene. Germline V CDR1 and CDR2: SGHAT, FQDESV (reference sequence). The CDR3 runs 16 residues. CDR3: CASSLSTGTGEEKLFF. DNA for the CDR3: TGTGCCAGCAGCTTATCGACCGGGACAGGGGAAGAAAAACTGTTTTTT.

This chain uses TRBV10-1 with TRBJ2-1; TRBD2 matches 9 bases. J lost 12 bases, V lost 4 bases, and 7 bases had no gene match. This CDR3 is built from 13 residues. Per the germline V gene, CDR1 is WNHNN and CDR2 is SYGVQD (reference sequence). In nucleotides, the CDR3 is TGCGCCAGCAGTGCCATTGCGGGAGGGCCGCAGTTCTTC. It codes for CASSAIAGGPQFF.

V and J are TRBV5-3 and TRBJ2-3, with a weak D call TRBD2 (6 bases). TRBV5-3 is noted as an ORF with a role that remains uncertain. The CDR3 loop spans 17 amino acids. The V end lost 3 bases, the J end lost 3 bases, and 20 bases lay between the germline ends. In DNA, the CDR3 is TGTGCCAGAAGCTACGTCCTTTTGATAGCGGAAACAGATACGCAGTATTTT. Translated: CARSYVLLIAETDTQYF.

This clone was detected a few times. The CDR3 DNA sequence: TGTGCCAGCAGCCATCTAGCTGAGAATGGCTACACCTTC. It translates to CASSHLAENGYTF. The chain employs TRBV4-2 and TRBJ1-2, with unresolved D. CDR3 length: 13 amino acids. V was cut by 3 bases and J by 6 bases, with 11 bases left in between. The germline gives CDR1 LGHNA, CDR2 YNFKEQ.

The chain has TRBV4-1 and TRBJ2-5; D possibly corresponds to TRBD1 (5 bases). V lost 2 bases, J lost 2 bases, and 12 bases lay in between. CDR3 size: 15 residues. Germline V gives CDR1 MGHRA, CDR2 YSYEKL. The CDR3 protein is CASSQRWGPQETQYF. CDR3 coding DNA: TGCGCCAGCAGCCAACGATGGGGCCCTCAAGAGACCCAGTACTTC.

This chain joins TRBV19 and TRBJ1-4; 9 bases align to TRBD1. From germline, CDR1 is LNHDA and CDR2 SQIVND (reference sequence). The CDR3 sequence is 14 residues long. Trimming removed 5 bases from V and 8 bases from J; junction bases left unmatched: 6. CDR3 DNA sequence: TGTGCCAGTAGTCCGGGACAGGGAAGCGAAAAACTGTTTTTT. Translated: CASSPGQGSEKLFF.

This clone was seen once. The chain has TRBV5-1 and TRBJ1-2; a possible D gene is TRBD1 (6 bases). The V gene's germline CDR1 is SGHRS and CDR2 YFSETQ. V lost 4 bases to trimming and J lost 4 bases, with 11 bases between them. The CDR3 extends over 13 amino acids. The CDR3 protein is CASSAGAGYGYTF. DNA for the CDR3: TGCGCCAGCAGCGCAGGGGCGGGCTATGGCTACACCTTC.

The V and J genes are TRBV27 and TRBJ1-5; 7 bases fit TRBD1. The CDR3 sequence is 17 residues long. CDR1 and CDR2 from the germline V gene are MNHEY and SMNVEV (reference sequence). The V segment lost 6 bases and the J segment 0 bases; nucleotides outside the gene matches: 11. CDR3 amino acids: CASSPRGTVYSNQPQHF. The CDR3 bases are TGTGCCAGCAGCCCCCGGGGGACAGTTTATAGCAATCAGCCCCAGCATTTT.

The rearrangement joins TRBV18 to TRBJ1-4, with TRBD1 matching 9 bases. Per germline, CDR1 KGHSH and CDR2 LQKENI. The CDR3 sequence is 16 residues long. After removal of 3 bases from V and 5 bases from J, the junction contained 7 bases not matched to a gene. CDR3 coding DNA: TGTGCCAGCTCACCGGTTTTGGGACAGGGAAATGAAAAACTGTTTTTT. Translating it yields CASSPVLGQGNEKLFF.

The chain carries TRBV2 and TRBJ2-7, with D uncertain. Trimming shortened V by 2 bases and J by 2 bases, and 31 bases separated the two germline ends. Germline CDR1 and CDR2: SNHLY and FYNNEI. CDR3 length: 21 amino acids. As DNA, the CDR3 is TGTGCCAGCAGTGAAAAGCATAAGTCTGGGCTTGAAGGTCTGGCTACCTACGAGCAGTACTTC. Translated: CASSEKHKSGLEGLATYEQYF.